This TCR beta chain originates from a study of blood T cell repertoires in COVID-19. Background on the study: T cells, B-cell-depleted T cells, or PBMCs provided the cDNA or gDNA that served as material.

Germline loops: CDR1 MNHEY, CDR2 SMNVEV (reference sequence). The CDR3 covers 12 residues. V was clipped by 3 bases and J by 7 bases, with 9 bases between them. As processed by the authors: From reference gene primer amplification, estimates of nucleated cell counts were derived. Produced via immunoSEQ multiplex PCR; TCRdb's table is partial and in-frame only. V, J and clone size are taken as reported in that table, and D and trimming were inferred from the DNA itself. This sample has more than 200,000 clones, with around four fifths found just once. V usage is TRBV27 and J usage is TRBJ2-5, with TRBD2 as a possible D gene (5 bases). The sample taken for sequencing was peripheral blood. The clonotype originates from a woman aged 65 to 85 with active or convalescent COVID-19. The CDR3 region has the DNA TGTGCCAGCAGTTTGCCCGAGGGGACCCAGTACTTC. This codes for CASSLPEGTQYF.